One and the same sample provided the 28 T cell receptor beta chains below, sequenced in a study of regulatory T cells in long-lasting Graves disease. The time point here: newly diagnosed GD, antithyroid drugs for less than 3 months. RNA from PBMCs was the source of the TCR library. Arm-PCR with iRepertoire HTBI primers amplified the CDR3 regions for these TCR beta libraries. TCRdb ran MiXCR on the multiplex PCR reads and lists one entry per CDR3 protein. The table shows about 380,000 distinct CDR3 sequences, with 15% to 18% occurring only once. The specimen was peripheral blood mononuclear cells (PBMCs), collected at new diagnosis, from a patient treated with antithyroid drugs. The receptor set was obtained from a female donor with Graves disease.

This clonotype occurred a few times. One base away lies a much larger clone, so this may be a sequencing read error. The chain is built from TRBV7-2 and TRBJ1-1; 10 bases line up with TRBD1. The CDR3 covers 17 residues. Germline lookup yields CDR1 SGHTA and CDR2 FQGNSA. Germline trimming cut 5 bases from V and 3 bases from J; bases unmatched to any gene: 12. The CDR3 nucleotides read TGTGCCAGCAGCAAAAGTCCGGGACAGGGGATGGACACTGAAGCTTTCTTT. Translating gives CASSKSPGQGMDTEAFF.

This clonotype has ten or more counts. This rearrangement joins TRBV19 to TRBJ1-1, with D maybe TRBD1 (6 bases). The length of the CDR3 is 15 residues. Trimming removed 5 bases from V and 1 base from J, with 14 bases in between. The germline gives CDR1 LNHDA, CDR2 SQIVND (reference sequence). The CDR3 is CASSRADRKNTEAFF. The CDR3 DNA follows: TGTGCCAGTAGTCGGGCGGACAGAAAGAACACTGAAGCTTTCTTT. Full variable domain (missing parts from reference TRBV19 and TRBJ1-1): DGGITQSPKYLFRKEGQNVTLSCEQNLNHDAMYWYRQDPGQGLRLIYYSQIVNDFQKGDIAEGYSVSREKKESFPLTVTSAQKNPTAFYLCASSRADRKNTEAFFGQGTRLTVV.

This clonotype has at least ten counts. The chain employs TRBV2 and TRBJ1-2; maybe TRBD1 (5 bases). V was shortened by 7 bases and J by 3 bases, with 18 bases between the two germline ends. This CDR3 is built from 15 residues. Germline values: CDR1 SNHLY, CDR2 FYNNEI. The CDR3 reads CASTPLLTADYGYTF. CDR3 DNA sequence: TGTGCCAGCACCCCACTCTTGACAGCCGACTATGGCTACACCTTC.

This sequence joins TRBV10-3 and TRBJ2-4; D remains unclear. Germline V lookup: CDR1 ENHRY, CDR2 SYGVKD. Deletions cut 10 bases from V and 5 bases from J, with 9 bases between. CDR3 length: 11 residues. The CDR3 DNA reads TGTGCCACCATAGAGGAAAACATTCAGTACTTC. Its translation: CATIEENIQYF.

The chain carries TRBV7-9 and TRBJ2-7; a weak D match, TRBD2 (6 bases). The germline V and J ends were trimmed by 7 bases and 11 bases, with 21 bases remaining between them. This CDR3 spans 13 amino acids. The germline CDR1 and CDR2 sequences are SEHNR and FQNEAQ (reference sequence). The CDR3 coding sequence is TGTGCCAGCACCCCTTTGGAGGGATGGACTAAGTACTTC. Amino acids: CASTPLEGWTKYF.

This clonotype was seen repeatedly, ten times or more. V is TRBV4-1 and J is TRBJ2-2, with D possibly TRBD2 on 5 matching bases. V was cut by 1 base and J by 2 bases, with 8 bases left in between. Germline loops: CDR1 MGHRA, CDR2 YSYEKL. The CDR3 has 15 amino acids. The CDR3 is CASSQGTPNTGELFF. CDR3 DNA sequence: TGCGCCAGCAGCCAAGGGACTCCTAACACCGGGGAGCTGTTTTTT.

This clonotype has at least ten counts. This chain connects TRBV28 to TRBJ1-4; TRBD1 is a possible D gene (6 bases). Trimming shortened V by 5 bases and J by 8 bases, and 15 bases separated the two germline ends. CDR1 is MDHEN and CDR2 is SYDVKM in the germline V gene. This CDR3 contains 14 residues. The CDR3 protein is CASSGGTQWEKLFF. DNA of the CDR3: TGTGCCAGCAGTGGGGGGACACAGTGGGAAAAACTGTTTTTT.

This clonotype has at least ten counts. Compared with germline, one end of the junction differs, possibly owing to a read error. This rearrangement joins TRBV3-1 to TRBJ1-2; tentatively, D is TRBD1 (6 bases). This CDR3 is 11 amino acids long. Germline V gene sequence: CDR1 LGHDT, CDR2 YNNKEL (reference sequence). CDR3 region: CASSRGGEPDF. For the CDR3, the DNA is TGTGCCAGCAGCCGAGGGGGAGAGCCCGACTTC.

This clonotype was seen ten or more times. CDR3 protein: CASSFPGDTEAFF. The CDR3 DNA is TGTGCCAGCAGTTTTCCAGGGGACACTGAAGCTTTCTTT. The chain carries TRBV27 and TRBJ1-1; D perhaps matches TRBD1 (6 bases). This CDR3 comprises 13 residues. The germline CDR1 and CDR2 sequences are MNHEY and SMNVEV (reference sequence). Trimming shortened V by 3 bases and J by 3 bases, and 8 bases separated the two germline ends.

This clonotype was picked up many times. The chain is built from TRBV3-1 and TRBJ2-1, with 8 positions matching TRBD1. Losses at the gene ends were 2 bases for V and 8 bases for J; bases not matched to a gene: 5. The germline gives CDR1 LGHDT, CDR2 YNNKEL (reference sequence). This CDR3 contains 14 residues. The CDR3 DNA reads as TGTGCCAGCAGCCAATCGGACAGGGTCGATGAGCAGTTCTTC. Protein sequence: CASSQSDRVDEQFF.

This clonotype has a count of ten or more. The rearrangement joins TRBV7-2 to TRBJ2-2; D is uncertain. This CDR3 is 12 amino acids long. The V gene's germline CDR1 is SGHTA and CDR2 FQGNSA. The germline V and J ends were trimmed by 0 bases and 10 bases, with 6 bases remaining between them. The CDR3 loop is CASSLAPKELFF. The CDR3 region has the DNA TGTGCCAGCAGCTTAGCCCCGAAGGAGCTGTTTTTT.

As to this clonotype: With only one base between it and a far larger clone, this is likely a read error. This chain links TRBV7-9 with TRBJ2-4; TRBD2 agrees at 14 bases. Germline loops: CDR1 SEHNR, CDR2 FQNEAQ (reference sequence). The V and J ends lost 2 bases and 13 bases, in that order; junction bases with no gene match: 10. This CDR3 is built from 16 residues. The CDR3 here is CASSLRTSGGLDEQYF. CDR3 coding DNA: TGTGCCAGCAGCTTACGGACTAGCGGGGGGTTGGATGAGCAGTACTTC. Full variable domain (missing parts from reference TRBV7-9 and TRBJ2-4): DTGVSQNPRHKITKRGQNVTFRCDPISEHNRLYWYRQTLGQGPEFLTYFQNEAQLEKSRLLSDRFSAERPKGSFSTLEIQRTEQGDSAMYLCASSLRTSGGLDEQYFGAGTRLSVL.

The chain is built from TRBV12-3 or TRBV12-4 and TRBJ2-7; a possible D gene is TRBD2 (6 bases). V lost 6 bases to trimming and J lost 3 bases, with 21 bases between them. This CDR3 is built from 16 residues. CDR3 sequence: CASSPPPGWRDYEQYF. CDR3 DNA sequence: TGTGCCAGCAGCCCTCCCCCCGGGTGGCGGGACTACGAGCAGTACTTC.

This clonotype was seen at least ten times. The chain recombines TRBV13 with TRBJ1-3; 7 nucleotides line up with TRBD1. Per the germline V gene, CDR1 is PRHDT and CDR2 is FYEKMQ (reference sequence). The J segment lost 4 bases and the V segment lost 5 bases, leaving 11 bases of the junction unmatched. The CDR3 length is 16 residues. The CDR3 DNA sequence: TGTGCCAGCAGCGGACAACAGGGGTTGCGCGGAAACACCATATATTTT. Amino acid sequence: CASSGQQGLRGNTIYF.

This clonotype was seen at least ten times. The chain combines TRBV19 with TRBJ1-1, with 7 positions matching TRBD1. V lost 5 bases to trimming and J lost 1 base; unmatched junction nucleotides: 13. The CDR3 totals 17 residues. The germline V gene has CDR1 LNHDA and CDR2 SQIVND (reference sequence). The CDR3 DNA sequence: TGTGCCAGTAGTCGCAGGGTAGGGACAGCCAAGAACACTGAAGCTTTCTTT. It specifies CASSRRVGTAKNTEAFF.

This clonotype was detected many times. The chain joins TRBV28 to TRBJ1-5; weak D call: TRBD1 (5 bases). Germline V lookup: CDR1 MDHEN, CDR2 SYDVKM. Between the trimmed V and J ends, which lost 6 bases and 4 bases, there was a span of 16 bases. This CDR3 has 15 amino acids. The CDR3 is CASSLEGRGNQPQHF. The CDR3 DNA reads TGTGCCAGCAGCCTCGAGGGACGGGGTAATCAGCCCCAGCATTTT.

This clonotype was counted many times. The J gene is TRBJ1-4, the V gene TRBV6-1; possibly TRBD1 for D (5 bases). Germline V gene data show CDR1 as MNHNS and CDR2 as SASEGT. V lost 3 bases to trimming and J lost 3 bases, with 14 bases between them. This CDR3 region has 16 residues. CDR3 loop: CASSDSLLGANEKLFF. The CDR3 coding sequence is TGTGCCAGCAGTGACAGTCTACTGGGGGCTAATGAAAAACTGTTTTTT.

This clonotype has ten or more counts. V is TRBV20-1 and J is TRBJ1-5; perhaps TRBD1 as D (5 bases). The germline V gene encodes CDR1 DFQATT and CDR2 SNEGSKA (reference sequence). The germline V and J ends were trimmed by 3 bases and 2 bases, with 11 bases remaining between them. CDR3 length: 14 residues. The CDR3 loop reads CSARKGVGNQPQHF. In DNA, the CDR3 is TGCAGTGCTAGGAAAGGGGTGGGCAATCAGCCCCAGCATTTT.

This clonotype was counted at least ten times. This chain uses TRBV12-3 or TRBV12-4 with TRBJ1-5; 8 positions match TRBD1. The V and J ends lost 5 bases and 3 bases, in that order; junction bases with no gene match: 12. The CDR3 is made up of 17 amino acids. CDR3: CASSPDRVRPLNQPQHF. CDR3 bases: TGTGCCAGCAGTCCGGACAGGGTTCGACCACTCAATCAGCCCCAGCATTTT.

This clonotype was seen many times. The rearrangement links TRBV6-2 or TRBV6-3 to TRBJ2-7, with D possibly matching TRBD1 (6 bases). The germline V gene has CDR1 MNHEY and CDR2 SVGEGT. The CDR3 sequence is 13 residues long. V gave up 5 bases and J gave up 2 bases, with 10 bases separating them. CDR3 nucleotides: TGTGCCAGCAGTCTAGACAGGACCTACGAGCAGTACTTC. Translating gives CASSLDRTYEQYF.

The gene calls are TRBV12-5 and TRBJ2-7; D assignment may be TRBD1 or TRBD2 (5 bases each). Trimming pared 2 bases from V and 7 bases from J, leaving 12 bases between. The V gene's germline CDR1 is LGHNT and CDR2 FRNRAP. This CDR3 region has 13 residues. CDR3 residues: CASGLRGTPEQYF. The CDR3 DNA reads TGTGCTAGTGGTTTGAGAGGGACCCCGGAGCAGTACTTC.

This clonotype was detected ten times or more. This chain uses TRBV5-8 with TRBJ2-2; TRBD2 matches 13 bases. V trimming: 4 bases; J trimming: 0 bases; junction bases outside the gene matches: 18. Germline V CDR1 and CDR2: SGHTS, YDEGEE. This CDR3 is built from 22 residues. CDR3 coding DNA: TGTGCCAGCAGCACGACTAGCGGGAGGTGGAGGACGCCTACCCCGAACACCGGGGAGCTGTTTTTT. Translating gives CASSTTSGRWRTPTPNTGELFF. Full variable domain (missing parts from reference TRBV5-8 and TRBJ2-2): EAGVTQSPTHLIKTRGQQATLRCSPISGHTSVYWYQQALGLGLQFLLWYDEGEERNRGNFPPRFSGRQFPNYSSELNVNALELEDSALYLCASSTTSGRWRTPTPNTGELFFGEGSRLTVL.

The chain is built from TRBV20-1 and TRBJ2-1, with D unclear. Germline loops: CDR1 DFQATT, CDR2 SNEGSKA (reference sequence). Trimming left V 0 bases short and J 2 bases short, with 11 bases between. The CDR3 has 15 amino acids. The CDR3 nucleotides read TGCAGTGCTAGAGATCTTAGGGTTCCCTACAATGAGCAGTTCTTC. Encoded protein: CSARDLRVPYNEQFF.

This clonotype occurred many times. The chain joins TRBV5-1 to TRBJ2-1; D uncertain. This CDR3 is 14 amino acids long. Trimming left V 0 bases short and J 7 bases short, with 11 bases between. The germline V gene encodes CDR1 SGHRS and CDR2 YFSETQ. CDR3 in amino acids: CASSLEAGLNEQFF. For the CDR3, the DNA is TGCGCCAGCAGCTTGGAGGCTGGATTAAATGAGCAGTTCTTC.

This clonotype was counted only a few times. The rearrangement uses TRBV3-1 and TRBJ2-3, with 13 bases lining up with TRBD2. V trimming: 4 bases; J trimming: 3 bases; junction bases outside the gene matches: 10. CDR1 and CDR2 (germline): LGHDT, YNNKEL (reference sequence). The CDR3 contains 18 residues. CDR3: CASSLRELAGGSTDTQYF. The CDR3 region has the DNA TGTGCCAGCAGCCTCAGGGAACTAGCGGGAGGGAGTACAGATACGCAGTATTTT.

As regards this clonotype: A clone one base away is much larger, so this may be a read error. CDR3: CASSESSPGRVNTEAFF. CDR3 in DNA: TGTGCCAGCAGTGAGTCCTCACCGGGACGGGTGAACACTGAAGCTTTCTTT. This chain joins TRBV6-2 or TRBV6-3 and TRBJ1-1; tentatively, D is TRBD1 (5 bases). Trimming took off 5 bases at V and 0 bases at J, with 19 bases between the two ends. CDR3 size: 17 residues. Germline CDR1 is MNHEY and CDR2 is SVGEGT.

This clonotype appeared many times. This sequence joins TRBV12-5 and TRBJ1-3; no clear D gene. Trimming shortened V by 3 bases and J by 0 bases, and 9 bases separated the two germline ends. The CDR3 is made up of 15 amino acids. Looked up from germline, CDR1 is LGHNT and CDR2 is FRNRAP. CDR3 residues: CASGFGVSSGNTIYF. The CDR3 DNA reads as TGTGCTAGTGGTTTCGGGGTGAGCTCTGGAAACACCATATATTTT.

In this sample, this clonotype turned up a few times. The V gene is TRBV30, the J gene TRBJ2-7, with no clear D. The CDR3 totals 16 residues. Trimming removed 4 bases from V and 0 bases from J, with 19 bases in between. Germline CDR1 GTSNPN, CDR2 SVGIG (reference sequence). The CDR3 nucleotides read TGTGCCTGGACTCAGGACCGATACAAACCCTCCTACGAGCAGTACTTC. It encodes CAWTQDRYKPSYEQYF.